This TCR beta chain was identified during a study of blood T cell repertoires in COVID-19. Across the whole study: Acute and convalescent COVID-19 specimens originated in the United States, Italy and Spain.

Using immunoSEQ multiplex PCR, the repertoire was profiled, and TCRdb retains in-frame clones only, with some absent. This table has 150,000 to 200,000 clones, over 75% appearing once. CDR1 and CDR2 (germline): LNHDA, SQIVND (reference sequence). With 7 bases clipped from V and 7 bases from J, the junction kept 7 bases outside the gene matches. This CDR3 has 13 residues. The receptor was derived from a person aged 70 to 80 with COVID-19, enrolled during active disease. Sequenced: peripheral blood. V usage is TRBV19 and J usage is TRBJ1-5; 7 nucleotides line up with TRBD1. CDR3 DNA sequence: TGTGCCAGTAATGACAGGGACGGGCAGCCCCAGCATTTT. Protein: CASNDRDGQPQHF.